The TCR beta chain described here comes from a study of regulatory T cells in long-lasting Graves disease. Findings of the study overall: Repertoires from persistent disease leaned toward TRBV28, TRBJ1-2 and TRBJ2-5.

CDR3 length equals 14 residues. The V gene end was trimmed by 9 bases and the J gene end by 0 bases; junction bases not matched to a gene: 2. Germline values: CDR1 MNHEY, CDR2 SVGEGT. Time point specified: newly diagnosed GD, antithyroid drugs for less than 3 months. TCR sequences were obtained from RNA taken from PBMCs. Assembly of TCR beta libraries relied on iRepertoire HTBI primers together with Arm-PCR of CDR3 regions. TCRdb reanalysed the multiplex PCR reads using MiXCR and keeps one entry per CDR3 protein. The sample yields fewer than 400,000 distinct CDR3 sequences, more than 15% seen once. Ten or more counts support this clonotype. What it recognizes is unknown.

V usage is TRBV6-2 or TRBV6-3 and J usage is TRBJ2-1, with 10 bases matching TRBD1. The sample in question was peripheral blood mononuclear cells (PBMCs), obtained at new diagnosis, from a patient treated with antithyroid drugs. The sequence derives from a female donor with Graves disease. The CDR3 loop is CASWDRGSYNEQFF. In DNA, the CDR3 is TGTGCCAGTTGGGACAGGGGCTCCTACAATGAGCAGTTCTTC.